Below, 20 T cell receptor beta chains from the same sample are listed, as sequenced in a study of blood T cell repertoires in COVID-19 (dated by TCRdb to 2020 to 2021). Libraries were constructed by the immunoSEQ multiplex PCR assay. Sourced from immuneACCESS, this table was stored by TCRdb with only in-frame sequences that have V and J called. A share of the clones is absent; for the studies checked, an unresolved V gene accounts for under half, and the remainder has no known explanation. The sample data list around 30,000 clones, and more than 70% of these were observed just once. Of the sample, 7.3% falls within the top ten clones. Sequencing was performed on peripheral blood. The receptors derive from a human donor in a cohort sampled during active COVID-19.

This chain links TRBV24-1 with TRBJ1-2, with D perhaps matching TRBD1 (5 bases). The V end was cut by 2 bases, the J end by 8 bases, with 11 bases between. Germline CDR1 reads KGHDR; CDR2 reads SFDVKD. CDR3 length: 13 amino acids. The CDR3 DNA is TGTGCCACCAGTGATTCCGGACACGGAGGCTACACCTTC. This translates into CATSDSGHGGYTF.

The V and J genes are TRBV14 and TRBJ2-1; D ambiguous. V was pared by 0 bases and J by 5 bases, with 17 bases between. The CDR3 loop spans 17 amino acids. Germline V lookup: CDR1 SGHDN, CDR2 FVKESK. As DNA, the CDR3 is TGTGCCAGCAGCCAAGATCGGCGTGTGAGAGGAGACAATGAGCAGTTCTTC. Amino acid sequence: CASSQDRRVRGDNEQFF.

The CDR3 loop is CASSSRQGSKFF. The CDR3 coding sequence is TGTGCCAGCAGCTCACGACAGGGTTCTAAGTTCTTC. The chain couples TRBV7-6 to TRBJ2-1; 7 nucleotides line up with TRBD1. CDR1 and CDR2 from the germline V gene are SGHVS and FNYEAQ. The CDR3 covers 12 residues. The trim removed 4 bases at V and 14 bases at J, leaving 8 bases unmatched.

This chain connects TRBV19 to TRBJ1-1; 8 nucleotides agree with TRBD1. This CDR3 is 13 amino acids long. The J segment lost 4 bases and the V segment lost 4 bases, leaving 2 bases of the junction unmatched. Per germline, CDR1 LNHDA and CDR2 SQIVND (reference sequence). This CDR3 is CASSTTGGTEAFF. The CDR3 bases are TGTGCCAGTAGTACCACAGGGGGCACTGAAGCTTTCTTT.

The CDR3 DNA sequence: TGTGCCAGCAGTCTACAGGGGGCGCAAGACTATGGCTACACCTTC. Protein product: CASSLQGAQDYGYTF. The chain couples TRBV6-5 to TRBJ1-2, with 9 bases matching TRBD1. The germline gives CDR1 MNHEY, CDR2 SVGAGI. Unmatched junction bases numbered 7, after V lost 5 bases and J lost 3 bases. The CDR3 consists of 15 residues.

The chain carries TRBV21-1 and TRBJ2-3; the D call of TRBD1 is as the table states it, not checked on the DNA. TRBV21-1 is labeled a pseudogene. This CDR3 is 14 amino acids long. The CDR3 loop is CASIGTGGLDTQYF. DNA of the CDR3: TGTGCCAGCATTGGGACAGGGGGCCTTGATACGCAGTATTTT.

This chain uses TRBV7-8 with TRBJ2-5, with 7 bases identical to TRBD2. Trimming removed 2 bases from V and 5 bases from J; junction bases left unmatched: 11. The germline V gene has CDR1 SGHVS and CDR2 FQNEAQ. The CDR3 sequence is 16 residues long. The CDR3 region is CASSLRELTSRETQYF. The CDR3 nucleotides are TGTGCCAGCAGCTTACGGGAGCTGACTAGCAGGGAGACCCAGTACTTC.

This clone has just a few counts. V is TRBV7-3 and J is TRBJ2-2, with D uncertain. The CDR3 extends over 16 amino acids. Germline CDR1 and CDR2: SGHTA and FQGTGA. Deletions cut 6 bases from V and 9 bases from J, with 23 bases between. CDR3 residues: CASRVMRIPRVRELFF. The DNA of the CDR3 is TGTGCCAGCAGGGTAATGAGGATCCCCCGGGTAAGGGAGCTGTTTTTT.

The chain has TRBV6-2 or TRBV6-3 and TRBJ2-7; 10 bases match TRBD2. This CDR3 is built from 16 residues. CDR1 is MNHEY and CDR2 is SVGEGT in the germline V gene. With V trimmed by 1 base and J by 5 bases, 8 bases remained unmatched. The CDR3 DNA reads as TGTGCCAGCAGTTACTTCCAGACTAGCGGGTTCGACGAGCAGTACTTC. Translated, it gives CASSYFQTSGFDEQYF.

The chain combines TRBV10-1 with TRBJ1-1; D unclear. Germline V CDR1 and CDR2: WNHNN, SYGVQD (reference sequence). This CDR3 is 13 amino acids long. V lost 5 bases and J 2 bases, leaving 9 bases between the germline ends. The CDR3 sequence is CASSSDINTEAFF. Here the CDR3 DNA reads TGCGCCAGCAGTTCCGACATTAACACTGAAGCTTTCTTT.

The rearrangement links TRBV5-1 to TRBJ2-7; a weak D match, TRBD2 (5 bases). The V end was cut by 4 bases, the J end by 3 bases, with 20 bases between. Germline V gene sequence: CDR1 SGHRS, CDR2 YFSETQ. This CDR3 spans 16 amino acids. In nucleotides, the CDR3 is TGCGCCAGCAGCCGAGGGCTAGACAACTTTTACTACGAGCAGTACTTC. Translating it yields CASSRGLDNFYYEQYF.

The genes are TRBV6-6 and TRBJ2-1; D unclear. The CDR3 spans 14 residues. Trimming left V 2 bases short and J 4 bases short, with 9 bases between. CDR1 and CDR2 (germline): MNHNY, SVGAGI (reference sequence). The DNA of the CDR3 is TGTGCCAGCAGTTACGAGAGGAGTTACAATGAGCAGTTCTTC. This codes for CASSYERSYNEQFF.

The V and J genes are TRBV7-9 and TRBJ2-2, with 8 bases fitting TRBD1. The V segment lost 4 bases and the J segment 5 bases; nucleotides outside the gene matches: 6. The CDR3 is 15 amino acids. Germline lookup yields CDR1 SEHNR and CDR2 FQNEAQ (reference sequence). The CDR3, as DNA: TGTGCCAGCAGCTCCAGGGGGCGAGGGACCGGGGAGCTGTTTTTT. The encoded protein is CASSSRGRGTGELFF.

The J gene is TRBJ2-1, the V gene TRBV4-1; 8 bases fit TRBD2. The CDR3 length is 16 residues. V lost 5 bases and J lost 1; bases outside the gene matches: 7. The germline gives CDR1 MGHRA, CDR2 YSYEKL. The CDR3 nucleotides are TGCGCCAGCAGCAGGACTAGCATCCGATCCTACAATGAGCAGTTCTTC. Its protein product is CASSRTSIRSYNEQFF.

This chain uses TRBV3-1 (or the pseudogene TRBV3-2) with TRBJ1-1; 10 nucleotides agree with TRBD1. Per germline, CDR1 LGHDT and CDR2 YNNKEL (reference sequence). The CDR3 has 14 amino acids. V gave up 1 base and J gave up 4 bases; unmatched junction bases: 0. The CDR3 here is CASSQGTGGTEAFF. For the CDR3, the DNA is TGTGCCAGCAGCCAAGGGACAGGGGGCACTGAAGCTTTCTTT.

The V gene is TRBV7-6, the J gene TRBJ2-3, with a tentative D call TRBD2 (6 bases). CDR1 is SGHVS and CDR2 is FNYEAQ in the germline V gene. Deletions cut 0 bases from V and 4 bases from J, with 14 bases between. CDR3 length: 16 amino acids. Here the CDR3 reads CASSLAVGRWADTQYF. DNA of the CDR3: TGTGCCAGCAGCTTAGCGGTCGGGAGATGGGCAGATACGCAGTATTTT. The whole variable domain, remainder taken from reference TRBV7-6 and TRBJ2-3, is GAGVSQSPRYKVTKRGQDVALRCDPISGHVSLYWYRQALGQGPEFLTYFNYEAQQDKSGLPNDRFSAERPEGSISTLTIQRTEQRDSAMYRCASSLAVGRWADTQYFGPGTRLTVL.

The chain couples TRBV4-2 to TRBJ2-2; 9 bases match TRBD2. The CDR3 totals 19 residues. V was pared by 1 base and J by 5 bases, with 14 bases of the junction left unmatched. Germline V gene data show CDR1 as LGHNA and CDR2 as YNFKEQ. The CDR3 DNA reads as TGTGCCAGCAGCCAAGGGGATGGAGCGGGAGGCTGGTGGACCGGGGAGCTGTTTTTT. This encodes CASSQGDGAGGWWTGELFF.

This sequence joins TRBV25-1 and TRBJ1-6, with 9 bases aligning to TRBD1. V was pared by 10 bases and J by 7 bases, with 8 bases of the junction left unmatched. Germline V gives CDR1 MGHDK, CDR2 SYGVNS. The CDR3 loop spans 14 amino acids. DNA of the CDR3: TGTGCCACCCGGCGACAGGGGGACAATTCACCCCTCCACTTT. Translated, it gives CATRRQGDNSPLHF. The whole variable domain, remainder taken from reference TRBV25-1 and TRBJ1-6, is EADIYQTPRYLVIGTGKKITLECSQTMGHDKMYWYQQDPGMELHLIHYSYGVNSTEKGDLSSESTVSRIRTEHFPLTLESARPSHTSQYLCATRRQGDNSPLHFGNGTRLTVT.

This clone was counted only a few times. This rearrangement joins TRBV27 to TRBJ1-5, with D possibly TRBD1 on 6 matching bases. Germline assignment: CDR1 MNHEY and CDR2 SMNVEV (reference sequence). The CDR3 spans 17 residues. V shed 5 bases and J shed 7 bases, with 24 bases lying between them. This CDR3 is CASSPSTIKQGTQPQHF. The CDR3 coding sequence is TGTGCCAGCAGTCCCTCCACCATCAAACAGGGTACACAGCCCCAGCATTTT.

The rearrangement links TRBV2 to TRBJ1-1, with D hard to call. CDR3 length: 14 residues. V lost 7 bases, J lost 4 bases, and 16 bases lay in between. Germline V CDR1 and CDR2: SNHLY, FYNNEI. The CDR3 loop is CASNPPGVVTEAFF. CDR3 nucleotide sequence: TGTGCCAGCAACCCCCCCGGGGTCGTCACTGAAGCTTTCTTT.